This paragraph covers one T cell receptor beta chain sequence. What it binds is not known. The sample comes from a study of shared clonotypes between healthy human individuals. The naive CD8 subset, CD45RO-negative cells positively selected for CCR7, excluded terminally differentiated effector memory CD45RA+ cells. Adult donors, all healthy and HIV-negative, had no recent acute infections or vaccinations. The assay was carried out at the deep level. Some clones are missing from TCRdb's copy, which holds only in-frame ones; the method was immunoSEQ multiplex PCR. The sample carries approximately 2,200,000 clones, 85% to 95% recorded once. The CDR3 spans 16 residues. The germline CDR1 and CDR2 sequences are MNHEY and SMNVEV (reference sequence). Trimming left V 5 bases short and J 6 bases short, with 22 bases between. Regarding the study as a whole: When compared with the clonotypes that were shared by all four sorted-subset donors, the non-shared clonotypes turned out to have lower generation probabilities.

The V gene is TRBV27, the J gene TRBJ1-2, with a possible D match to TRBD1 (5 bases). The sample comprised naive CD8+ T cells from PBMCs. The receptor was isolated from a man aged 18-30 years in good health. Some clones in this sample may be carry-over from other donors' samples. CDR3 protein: CASSSPRQQAGDGYTF. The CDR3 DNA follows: TGTGCCAGCAGTAGTCCCAGACAGCAGGCGGGGGATGGCTACACCTTC.